The clone carrying this TCR beta chain was seen ten or more times. Its antigen is unidentified. Lactation, pregnancy, other autoimmune disease or uncontrolled infection led to exclusion of patients. Every diagnosis used clinical symptoms, serum thyroxine and TRAb, thyroid ultrasound and orbital computed tomography. These data are taken from a study of T cells in Graves' hyperthyroidism and ophthalmopathy. Notes on the study in general: Most thyroid clonotypes with frequency above 0.001 were detected in blood. Separation of ophthalmopathy from stable hyperthyroidism was achieved by a 13 V-J model.

The V segment lost 5 bases and the J segment 6 bases; nucleotides outside the gene matches: 11. The CDR3 covers 16 residues. Amplified regions were TCR beta CDR3 sequences from RNA transcripts. The HTBI primer set served for first-round RT-PCR of the TCR CDR3. TCRdb reprocessed the multiplex PCR reads via MiXCR and lists one record per CDR3 protein. The sample consists of some 720,000 distinct CDR3 sequences, roughly 15% of them appearing once. V and J are TRBV12-3 or TRBV12-4 and TRBJ2-1; 9 bases line up with TRBD2. The sequence was obtained from a man in his late teens or twenties with Graves' hyperthyroidism. Sequencing was done on a sample of blood. CDR3 DNA sequence: TGTGCCAGCAGTCCCCGGGGACTAGCATCGGTCAATGAGCAGTTCTTC. It yields the protein CASSPRGLASVNEQFF.